The present T cell receptor beta chain was sequenced within a study (dated by TCRdb to 2016 to 2018). Libraries were made using RT-PCR. Sequencer: Illumina MiSeq. TCRdb redid the processing of the public reads, applying fastp at Q25 and MiXCR, and retained in-frame beta chains. Entries that share a CDR3 protein sequence are merged under the most common genes and DNA. In this sample the table shows about 700,000 distinct CDR3 sequences, approximately 15% of which occur a single time. About 3.9% of the sample rests with the top ten. Counted from cysteine to phenylalanine, this CDR3 has 14 amino acids. Here the CDR3 DNA is all that survives: 42 bases in frame from base 1. The germline ends are 10 bases apart after V is trimmed by 0 bases and J by 2 bases. CDR1 and CDR2, per the germline V gene (reference sequence), are DFQATT and SNEGSKA. Of note for this clonotype: Its cognate antigen has yet to be identified. Base-call qualities are not available, and no considerably larger clone is one nucleotide away.

Material for sequencing was memory CD4+ T cells from blood. This receptor was identified in a female donor in good health, serving as a healthy control. The chain joins TRBV20-1 to TRBJ2-5; no confident D gene assignment can be made. CDR3 sequence: CSAREGIRQETQYF. The nucleotides are TGCAGTGCTAGAGAAGGGATTCGTCAAGAGACCCAGTACTTC.